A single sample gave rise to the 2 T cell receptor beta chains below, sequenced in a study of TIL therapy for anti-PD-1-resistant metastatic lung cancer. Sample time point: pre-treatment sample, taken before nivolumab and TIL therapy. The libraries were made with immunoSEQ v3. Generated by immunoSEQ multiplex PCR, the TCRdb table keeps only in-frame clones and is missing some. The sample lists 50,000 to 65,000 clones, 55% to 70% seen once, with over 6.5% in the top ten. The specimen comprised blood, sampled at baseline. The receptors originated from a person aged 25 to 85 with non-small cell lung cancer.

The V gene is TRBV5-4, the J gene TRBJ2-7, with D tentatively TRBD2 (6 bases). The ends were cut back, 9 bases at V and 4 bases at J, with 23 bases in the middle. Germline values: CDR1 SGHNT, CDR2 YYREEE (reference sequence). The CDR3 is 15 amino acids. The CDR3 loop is CATTYGGSRLYEQYF. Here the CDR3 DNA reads TGTGCCACTACATACGGGGGTTCCCGCCTTTACGAGCAGTACTTC.

In DNA, the CDR3 is TGTGCCAGCAGCTTGGACCGAACCGGGGAGCTGTTTTTT. Residues: CASSLDRTGELFF. The rearrangement links TRBV5-4 to TRBJ2-2; D is uncertain. The CDR3 runs 13 residues. Germline V gene lookup returns CDR1 SGHNT and CDR2 YYREEE (reference sequence). The V end was cut by 0 bases, the J end by 5 bases, with 5 bases between.